The 2 T cell receptor beta chains reported below all come from one sample, sequenced in a study of radiation and T cells in renal cell carcinoma. Treatment in this sample: treatment-naive control, cytoreductive nephrectomy. Profiled with immunoSEQ multiplex PCR; TCRdb holds only in-frame clones, not every one. The sample holds some 10,000 clones; roughly 60% are singletons and the top ten take around 10%. This sample comprised tumor tissue, obtained from a patient whose treatment was nephrectomy without radiotherapy. Source of these receptors: a man in his forties with renal cell carcinoma.

The V and J genes are TRBV28 and TRBJ2-1; 7 bases line up with TRBD2. This CDR3 has 15 residues. J lost 10 bases, V lost 8 bases, and 17 bases had no gene match. Germline assignment: CDR1 MDHEN and CDR2 SYDVKM. Written as DNA, the CDR3 is TGTGCCAGCCGCACCAAAGCGGGATTGAGACCAGAGCAGTTCTTC. This codes for CASRTKAGLRPEQFF.

The J gene is TRBJ1-5, the V gene TRBV2; 9 bases align to TRBD1. V lost 4 bases to trimming and J lost 0 bases; unmatched junction nucleotides: 7. Germline V gene lookup returns CDR1 SNHLY and CDR2 FYNNEI. The CDR3 sequence is 17 residues long. In nucleotides, the CDR3 is TGTGCCAGCAGTGCCGGGACAGGGTCCTATAGCAATCAGCCCCAGCATTTT. Amino acid sequence: CASSAGTGSYSNQPQHF.